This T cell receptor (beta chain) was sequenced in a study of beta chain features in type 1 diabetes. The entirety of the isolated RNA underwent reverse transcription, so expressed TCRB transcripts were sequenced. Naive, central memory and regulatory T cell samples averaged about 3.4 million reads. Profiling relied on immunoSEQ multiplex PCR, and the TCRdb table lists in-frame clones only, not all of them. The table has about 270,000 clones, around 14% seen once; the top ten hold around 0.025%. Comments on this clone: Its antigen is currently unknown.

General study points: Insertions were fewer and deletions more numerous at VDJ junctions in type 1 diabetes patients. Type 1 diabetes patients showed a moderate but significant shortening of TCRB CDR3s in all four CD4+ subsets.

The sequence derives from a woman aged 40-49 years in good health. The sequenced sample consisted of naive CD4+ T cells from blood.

The CDR3 spells CASSRLDYQETQYF. CDR3 nucleotide sequence: TGTGCCAGCAGCCGACTTGATTACCAAGAGACCCAGTACTTC. The chain is built from TRBV7-2 and TRBJ2-5; D gene ambiguous. The germline CDR1 and CDR2 sequences are SGHTA and FQGNSA. V lost 5 bases to trimming and J lost 0 bases, with 10 bases between them. The CDR3 contains 14 residues.